This T cell receptor (beta chain) was sequenced during a study of OX40 agonist ivuxolimab in advanced cancers. Whole-study context: Males comprised 82.7% of the group, whose mean age was approximately 62 years (range 23 to 79). Partial response was recorded in three patients: one hepatocellular carcinoma and two cutaneous melanoma cases. Overall study results and limits: With doses of 0.1 to 3.0 mg/kg, CD4+ and CD8+ blood T cells had undergone clonal expansion by week 6. Relative to CD4+ cells, CD8+ T cells on average had more expanded clones.

TCRdb's copy holds only in-frame clones and misses some; the assay was immunoSEQ multiplex PCR. The table shows more than 45,000 clones, with about 87% occurring only once. A word on this clone: Antigen: not known.

The CDR3 is made up of 15 amino acids. V was pared by 0 bases and J by 9 bases, with 5 bases of the junction left unmatched. In germline, CDR1 is SGHAT, CDR2 FQNNGV. Sequencing was performed on CD4+ or CD8+ T cells sorted from blood, taken in a trial of the OX40 agonist ivuxolimab. The chain links TRBV11-2 to TRBJ1-5; 10 bases agree with TRBD1. This TCR came from an adult with an advanced solid tumor such as melanoma, head and neck, liver or kidney cancer. CDR3 DNA: TGTGCCAGCAGCTTAGATCGGACAGGGGGGATGCCCCAGCATTTT. Translating gives CASSLDRTGGMPQHF.